What follows is one T cell receptor beta chain and its context. The sample is drawn from a study of blood T cell repertoires in COVID-19. Using immunoSEQ multiplex PCR, the repertoire was profiled, and TCRdb retains in-frame clones only, with some absent. Of fewer than 200,000 clones listed, 83% were seen once; the top ten hold roughly 4%. J lost 3 bases, V lost 5 bases, and 12 bases had no gene match. Germline V gives CDR1 MNHEY, CDR2 SMNVEV (reference sequence). CDR3 size: 17 residues. Sequencing was carried out using PBMCs or T cells enriched from blood (not recorded which). The sequence came from a woman between 45 and 65 years old in a cohort exposed to, infected with or recovered from COVID-19 (not recorded which). The chain recombines TRBV27 with TRBJ2-7, with 11 bases fitting TRBD2. The CDR3: CASSAGTSGTINYEQYF. The CDR3, as DNA: TGTGCCAGCAGTGCCGGGACTAGCGGAACCATTAACTACGAGCAGTACTTC.